Listed below are T cell receptor beta chains from one sample, sequenced in a study of cytomegalovirus exposure and HLA in healthy donors. Measured with immunoSEQ multiplex PCR; TCRdb has only the in-frame clones, and not every one. This sample has about 120,000 clones; roughly 89% occur once, and the top ten carry around 1.3%. The sequencing sample was made of PBMCs. The origin of the receptors is a woman aged 18-29 years in good health and CMV-seronegative. CDR3s include the opening cysteine and the closing phenylalanine or tryptophan. Fields, in order: J gene, clone size, V gene, D gene, CDR3 DNA, CDR3 protein. D genes are given only for firm matches. Clone size, where shown, is once, few, many, or a class for clones that have expanded.

TRBJ2-1,NA,TRBV19,NA,TGTGCCAGTATGACTAGCTCCTACAATGAGCAGTTCTTC,CASMTSSYNEQFF
TRBJ2-2,NA,TRBV10-2,NA,TGCGCCAGCAGATCGACCGGGGAGCTGTTTTTT,CASRSTGELFF
TRBJ1-1,NA,TRBV5-1,NA,TGCGCCAGCAGCGTAGGGGGGGGCTACGCTGAAGCTTTCTTT,CASSVGGGYAEAFF
TRBJ2-3,NA,TRBV6-5,NA,TGTGCCAGCAGTTACTCGCCGGGGAGCCCCCCAGATACGCAGTATTTT,CASSYSPGSPPDTQYF
TRBJ2-5,NA,TRBV2,NA,TGTGCCAGCAGCCCAAGGGGTGTCTTGGAGACCCAGTACTTC,CASSPRGVLETQYF
TRBJ2-5,few,TRBV5-1,NA,TGCGCCAGCAGCTTGACAGGGTACCAAGAGACCCAGTACTTC,CASSLTGYQETQYF
TRBJ1-1,NA,TRBV19,NA,TGTGCCAGTTCCCCCCAGGGGATGAACACTGAAGCTTTCTTT,CASSPQGMNTEAFF
TRBJ2-7,NA,TRBV10-1,NA,TGCGCCAGCAGTGAGGCGAACGCGGGGGCCAACGAGCAGTACTTC,CASSEANAGANEQYF
TRBJ2-2,NA,TRBV11-2,NA,TGTGCCAGCAGCTCCCGACAGAACACCGGGGAGCTGTTTTTT,CASSSRQNTGELFF
TRBJ2-1,NA,TRBV6-1,NA,TGTGCCAGCAGTGAATCCCTTCACTTCCCTTACAATGAGCAGTTCTTC,CASSESLHFPYNEQFF
TRBJ1-3,NA,TRBV5-1,NA,TGCGCCAGCAGCCCCGACACCTCTGGAAACACCATATATTTT,CASSPDTSGNTIYF
TRBJ1-6,NA,TRBV5-4,TRBD1,TGTGCCAGCCGGAGACAAAACAGGGGCCGGACCTCACCCCTCCACTTT,CASRRQNRGRTSPLHF
TRBJ1-6,NA,TRBV10-3,TRBD1,TGTGCCATCAGTGGGGACAGTAATTCACCCCTCCACTTT,CAISGDSNSPLHF
TRBJ1-3,NA,TRBV9,TRBD1,TGTGCCAGCAGCGCCCCCCCGGGACAGACATTAAGTGGAAACACCATATATTTT,CASSAPPGQTLSGNTIYF
TRBJ2-7,once,TRBV27,TRBD1,TGTGCCAGCAGTCTCGGACAGGGGGCCTACGAGCAGTACTTC,CASSLGQGAYEQYF